The 4 T cell receptor beta chains below all came from one sample that was sequenced in a study of blood T cell repertoires in COVID-19. TCRdb keeps only in-frame clones here, not all; method: immunoSEQ multiplex PCR. The sample holds 46,000 or so clones, about 92% seen once. The material sequenced was peripheral blood. These receptors were collected from a man in his 70s with active COVID-19.

Written as DNA, the CDR3 is TGTGCCACCAGCAGAGGCTCTGGACCTCTCGGGGGGTATCGAGAGACCCAGTACTTC. Translation: CATSRGSGPLGGYRETQYF. The chain combines TRBV15 with TRBJ2-5; 7 nucleotides align to TRBD2. CDR1 LNHNV and CDR2 YYDKDF come from the germline V gene (reference sequence). The CDR3 covers 19 residues. V lost 1 base and J lost 4; bases outside the gene matches: 18.

This clone has a single count. This chain uses TRBV18 with TRBJ2-2; a possible D gene is TRBD1 (6 bases). The CDR3 length is 15 residues. The germline gives CDR1 KGHSH, CDR2 LQKENI. V lost 2 bases and J 2 bases, leaving 9 bases between the germline ends. CDR3 nucleotide sequence: TGTGCCAGCTCACCATCAGGGGCCAACACCGGGGAGCTGTTTTTT. It is translated as CASSPSGANTGELFF.

This clone was observed a single time. The rearrangement uses TRBV5-1 and TRBJ1-2, with 8 bases aligning to TRBD1. Germline CDR1 and CDR2: SGHRS and YFSETQ. V was clipped by 4 bases and J by 3 bases; unmatched bases: 5. This CDR3 comprises 14 residues. The CDR3 DNA sequence: TGCGCCAGCAGCCCTGGGACAGGAGACTATGGCTACACCTTC. Its protein product is CASSPGTGDYGYTF.

This chain joins TRBV11-2 and TRBJ2-7, with TRBD2 matching 12 bases. CDR3 length: 15 amino acids. Trimming removed 5 bases from V and 3 bases from J; junction bases left unmatched: 5. The germline CDR1 and CDR2 sequences are SGHAT and FQNNGV. The CDR3: CASSPGLAGLYEQYF. CDR3 coding DNA: TGTGCCAGCAGCCCCGGACTAGCGGGACTCTACGAGCAGTACTTC.